What follows are 23 T cell receptor beta chains derived from one specimen sequenced in a study of blood T cell repertoires in COVID-19. Some clones are missing from TCRdb's copy, which holds only in-frame ones; the method was immunoSEQ multiplex PCR. There are about 240,000 clones in the sample; 86% occur only once, and 3.3% lies in the top ten. The sample taken for sequencing was PBMCs or T cells enriched from blood (not recorded which). Source of these receptors: a woman between 35 and 50 years old with acute COVID-19.

The rearrangement joins TRBV5-1 to TRBJ2-1; D remains ambiguous. Trimming took off 1 base at V and 3 bases at J, with 11 bases between the two ends. From germline, CDR1 is SGHRS and CDR2 YFSETQ. There are 15 residues in the CDR3. CDR3 DNA sequence: TGCGCCAGCAGCTTGACGCGAACGGGCTACAATGAGCAGTTCTTC. It is translated as CASSLTRTGYNEQFF.

The gene calls are TRBV10-3 and TRBJ1-2; the match to TRBD1 covers 10 bases. The length of the CDR3 is 14 residues. Losses at the gene ends were 5 bases for V and 2 bases for J; bases not matched to a gene: 2. From germline, CDR1 is ENHRY and CDR2 SYGVKD. This CDR3 is CAISQGQGNYGYTF. The CDR3 DNA follows: TGTGCCATCAGTCAGGGACAGGGGAACTATGGCTACACCTTC.

The chain links TRBV25-1 to TRBJ2-4; possibly TRBD1 for D (6 bases). The germline CDR1 and CDR2 sequences are MGHDK and SYGVNS. Trimming pared 1 base from V and 8 bases from J, leaving 15 bases between. The CDR3 extends over 15 amino acids. CDR3 sequence reads: CASSESQTGEDIQYF. The CDR3 coding sequence is TGTGCCAGCAGTGAATCCCAGACAGGAGAGGACATTCAGTACTTC.

V usage is TRBV2 and J usage is TRBJ1-6, with TRBD1 as a possible D gene (6 bases). Germline-derived CDR1 and CDR2 are SNHLY and FYNNEI. The CDR3 has 13 amino acids. V was clipped by 7 bases and J by 7 bases, with 11 bases between them. CDR3 amino acids: CASTLRGNSPLHF. Here the CDR3 DNA reads TGTGCCAGCACCCTAAGGGGGAATTCACCCCTCCACTTT.

V and J are TRBV13 and TRBJ1-1, with 8 bases matching TRBD1. Germline CDR1 PRHDT, CDR2 FYEKMQ (reference sequence). Trimming removed 4 bases from V and 3 bases from J; junction bases left unmatched: 7. The CDR3 sequence is 15 residues long. The DNA of the CDR3 is TGTGCCAGCAGCTCCAAGCAGGGGGCCCACACTGAAGCTTTCTTT. Translating it yields CASSSKQGAHTEAFF.

The V call is TRBV5-4, the J call TRBJ1-2; TRBD1 matches at 7 bases. Looked up from germline, CDR1 is SGHNT and CDR2 is YYREEE (reference sequence). The CDR3 sequence is 12 residues long. After removal of 2 bases from V and 14 bases from J, the junction contained 9 bases not matched to a gene. The CDR3: CASSFPGGRGTF. The CDR3 bases are TGTGCCAGCAGCTTTCCAGGGGGGCGTGGGACCTTC. Supplemented by reference TRBV5-4 and TRBJ1-2, the full variable domain reads ETGVTQSPTHLIKTRGQQVTLRCSSQSGHNTVSWYQQALGQGPQFIFQYYREEENGRGNFPPRFSGLQFPNYSSELNVNALELDDSALYLCASSFPGGRGTFGSGTRLTVV.

The rearrangement joins TRBV6-5 to TRBJ1-4, with D possibly TRBD1 on 6 matching bases. Germline V lookup: CDR1 MNHEY, CDR2 SVGAGI. Trimming took off 7 bases at V and 4 bases at J, with 13 bases between the two ends. This CDR3 is built from 14 residues. CDR3 DNA: TGTGCCAGCACTTGGGGGCCTATTAATGAAAAACTGTTTTTT. Protein: CASTWGPINEKLFF.

A few counts support this clone. The rearrangement joins TRBV11-3 to TRBJ2-7; 7 nucleotides line up with TRBD1. The CDR3 length is 16 residues. V shed 5 bases and J 0 bases; nucleotides not matched to a gene: 10. Germline V gives CDR1 SGHNT, CDR2 YENEEA. The CDR3 loop is CASSDPPGDSSYEQYF. The CDR3 nucleotides are TGTGCCAGCAGCGATCCACCCGGGGACAGCTCCTACGAGCAGTACTTC.

This clone was seen a single time. The genes are TRBV7-8 and TRBJ2-2; unclear D gene. The ends were cut back, 0 bases at V and 0 bases at J, with 8 bases in the middle. Germline assignment: CDR1 SGHVS and CDR2 FQNEAQ. CDR3 length equals 16 residues. DNA of the CDR3: TGTGCCAGCAGCTTAGCGGAGCGAACGAACACCGGGGAGCTGTTTTTT. This sequence encodes CASSLAERTNTGELFF. Looking up the rest from reference TRBV7-8 and TRBJ2-2 gives the full variable domain: GAGVSQSPRYKVAKRGQDVALRCDPISGHVSLFWYQQALGQGPEFLTYFQNEAQLDKSGLPSDRFFAERPEGSVSTLKIQRTQQEDSAVYLCASSLAERTNTGELFFGEGSRLTVL.

The V and J genes are TRBV2 and TRBJ1-3; 7 nucleotides agree with TRBD1. V was pared by 7 bases and J by 6 bases, with 9 bases of the junction left unmatched. Germline V gene lookup returns CDR1 SNHLY and CDR2 FYNNEI. The CDR3 runs 14 residues. The CDR3 sequence is CASTSDRDPNTIYF. The CDR3 DNA sequence: TGTGCCAGCACCTCCGACAGGGACCCAAACACCATATATTTT.

The rearrangement uses TRBV11-3 and TRBJ2-7; 10 bases align to TRBD2. This CDR3 has 15 amino acids. The ends lost 5 bases at V and 1 base at J; junction bases unmatched: 5. Per the germline V gene, CDR1 is SGHNT and CDR2 is YENEEA. The CDR3 here is CASSLGTSVSYEQYF. CDR3 DNA: TGTGCCAGCAGCCTCGGGACTAGCGTATCCTACGAGCAGTACTTC.

The rearrangement joins TRBV5-1 to TRBJ1-4, with TRBD1 identical over 7 bases. With V trimmed by 4 bases and J by 4 bases, 10 bases remained unmatched. In germline, CDR1 is SGHRS, CDR2 YFSETQ. The CDR3 runs 16 residues. In DNA form, the CDR3 reads TGCGCCAGCAGCGCACGATACCGGGACAGTAATGAAAAACTGTTTTTT. It translates to CASSARYRDSNEKLFF. The whole variable domain, remainder taken from reference TRBV5-1 and TRBJ1-4, is KAGVTQTPRYLIKTRGQQVTLSCSPISGHRSVSWYQQTPGQGLQFLFEYFSETQRNKGNFPGRFSGRQFSNSRSEMNVSTLELGDSALYLCASSARYRDSNEKLFFGSGTQLSVL.

The chain uses TRBV7-3 and TRBJ1-5; 7 nucleotides agree with TRBD1. The J segment lost 4 bases and the V segment lost 6 bases, leaving 9 bases of the junction unmatched. This CDR3 comprises 15 residues. CDR1 and CDR2 from the germline V gene are SGHTA and FQGTGA. CDR3 sequence: CASRHRGIENQPQHF. The CDR3 DNA follows: TGTGCCAGCAGACACAGGGGTATTGAAAATCAGCCCCAGCATTTT.

This chain joins TRBV12-5 and TRBJ2-2, with 12 positions matching TRBD2. The germline CDR1 and CDR2 sequences are LGHNT and FRNRAP. After removal of 7 bases from V and 7 bases from J, the junction contained 7 bases not matched to a gene. The CDR3 has 15 amino acids. As DNA, the CDR3 is TGTGCTAGTGCTATACGACTAGCGGGAGTCGGGGAGCTGTTTTTT. Translated, it gives CASAIRLAGVGELFF.

Notes on this clone: The sample contains more than one DNA sequence encoding this CDR3. The chain couples TRBV27 to TRBJ2-1; 10 nucleotides line up with TRBD1. The CDR3 spans 15 residues. V was clipped by 4 bases and J by 0 bases; unmatched bases: 0. The germline CDR1 and CDR2 sequences are MNHEY and SMNVEV (reference sequence). The chain's CDR3 is CASSWDRGSYNEQFF. The CDR3, as DNA: TGTGCCAGCAGTTGGGACAGGGGCTCCTACAATGAGCAGTTCTTC.

The gene calls are TRBV3-1 (or the pseudogene TRBV3-2) and TRBJ2-2; TRBD2 aligns across 10 bases. The junction had 8 bases not matched to a gene; V was cut back by 0 bases and J by 4 bases. Germline CDR1 LGHDT, CDR2 YNNKEL (reference sequence). The CDR3 runs to 18 residues. The CDR3 DNA is TGTGCCAGCAGCCAAGACTGGCTAGCGGGAGAGGGCACCGGGGAGCTGTTTTTT. Translated: CASSQDWLAGEGTGELFF.

This clone was counted many times. The rearrangement links TRBV7-9 to TRBJ1-2; D is uncertain. The V and J ends lost 1 base and 2 bases respectively, with 8 bases between them. The CDR3 has 14 residues. Germline V gives CDR1 SEHNR, CDR2 FQNEAQ (reference sequence). CDR3 residues: CASSLVGGNYGYTF. CDR3 sequence (DNA): TGTGCCAGCAGCTTAGTCGGCGGAAACTATGGCTACACCTTC.

This clone appeared once. V is TRBV5-6 and J is TRBJ2-7, with 9 bases identical to TRBD2. CDR3 length: 16 residues. From germline, CDR1 is SGHDT and CDR2 YYEEEE. V trimming: 3 bases; J trimming: 2 bases; junction bases outside the gene matches: 9. The CDR3 DNA is TGTGCCAGCAGCTGGGGGGTTCTAGCGGGAACCTACGAGCAGTACTTC. Translation gives CASSWGVLAGTYEQYF. Full variable domain (rest looked up from reference TRBV5-6 and TRBJ2-7): DAGVTQSPTHLIKTRGQQVTLRCSPKSGHDTVSWYQQALGQGPQFIFQYYEEEERQRGNFPDRFSGHQFPNYSSELNVNALLLGDSALYLCASSWGVLAGTYEQYFGPGTRLTVT.

The J gene is TRBJ2-1, the V gene TRBV27; 10 bases map to TRBD2. This CDR3 has 14 amino acids. Germline CDR1 reads MNHEY; CDR2 reads SMNVEV (reference sequence). V was clipped by 5 bases and J by 6 bases; unmatched bases: 4. The chain's CDR3 is CASSLGLAFNEQFF. The DNA of the CDR3 is TGTGCCAGCAGTCTGGGACTAGCGTTCAATGAGCAGTTCTTC.

The chain couples TRBV7-2 to TRBJ1-6, with D unresolved. The CDR3 runs to 15 residues. With 2 bases removed from V and 7 bases from J, the gap between germline ends came to 12 bases. Germline lookup yields CDR1 SGHTA and CDR2 FQGNSA. This CDR3 is CASSLLSGANSPLHF. The CDR3 DNA sequence: TGTGCCAGCAGCTTACTGAGTGGAGCAAATTCACCCCTCCACTTT.

The J gene is TRBJ2-2, the V gene TRBV7-9; 9 nucleotides align to TRBD2. In germline, CDR1 is SEHNR, CDR2 FQNEAQ (reference sequence). With V trimmed by 2 bases and J by 4 bases, 2 bases remained unmatched. The CDR3 covers 15 residues. The CDR3 coding sequence is TGTGCCAGCAGCTTAAGACTAGCGGTCACCGGGGAGCTGTTTTTT. Its protein is CASSLRLAVTGELFF.

The chain uses TRBV5-5 and TRBJ2-2; D is unclear. V was trimmed by 2 bases and J by 6 bases, leaving 5 bases between them. The CDR3 covers 12 residues. Per the germline V gene, CDR1 is SGHKS and CDR2 is YYEKEE (reference sequence). CDR3 protein: CASSFPAGELFF. The CDR3 coding sequence is TGTGCCAGCAGCTTTCCCGCCGGGGAGCTGTTTTTT.

The chain combines TRBV5-1 with TRBJ1-3; 7 positions match TRBD1. V shed 4 bases, J shed 4 bases, and the junction held 2 bases outside the gene matches. The CDR3 runs 13 residues. Germline V CDR1 and CDR2: SGHRS, YFSETQ. The CDR3 nucleotides read TGCGCCAGCAGCCTACAGGGGGGAAACACCATATATTTT. Protein sequence: CASSLQGGNTIYF.